This is a list of T cell receptor beta chains from one sample in a study of CD8 T cells in ankylosing spondylitis. MiXCR was run by TCRdb on the 5' RACE reads, yielding one entry per CDR3 protein. The sample consists of 300,000 to 350,000 distinct CDR3 sequences, about 15% of them appearing once. The sequenced sample consisted of blood, either unsorted or a sorted T cell fraction (not recorded which). The receptors originated from a male donor with ankylosing spondylitis or in good health (not recorded which). Both conserved end residues are part of each CDR3. A D gene is named only where the DNA matches it firmly. Some rows have no size entry. The others give once, few or many, or a class for an expanded clone.

clone_size | j_call | d_call | v_call | cdr3_aa | cdr3_nt
NA | TRBJ2-7 | NA | TRBV6-1 | CASSGGGGPPLAEQYF | TGTGCCAGCAGTGGAGGGGGGGGCCCACCTCTCGCCGAGCAGTACTTC
few | TRBJ2-5 | NA | TRBV4-1 | CASSLSGQDGETQYF | TGCGCCAGCAGCCTTTCAGGTCAGGACGGAGAGACCCAGTACTTC
many | TRBJ1-1 | NA | TRBV29-1 | CSVRRDGGAEAFF | TGCAGCGTTCGCAGGGATGGAGGAGCTGAAGCTTTCTTT
few | TRBJ2-1 | TRBD2 | TRBV10-2 | CASRSGGGSYNEQFF | TGCGCCAGCAGGAGCGGGGGGGGAAGCTACAATGAGCAGTTCTTC
many | TRBJ2-3 | NA | TRBV20-1 | CSARRGPSTDTQYF | TGCAGTGCTCGTCGGGGGCCCAGCACAGATACGCAGTATTTT
NA | TRBJ1-1 | NA | TRBV6-2/TRBV6-3 | CASSLSRTEKAFF | TGTGCCAGCAGTTTGAGCCGGACAGAAAAAGCTTTCTTT
few | TRBJ1-1 | NA | TRBV24-1 | CATSDGRSTEAFF | TGTGCCACCAGTGACGGGCGATCGACTGAAGCTTTCTTT
NA | TRBJ1-3 | NA | TRBV5-1 | CASSLWSGTGGNTIYF | TGCGCCAGCAGCTTGTGGTCAGGGACCGGTGGAAACACCATATATTTT
once | TRBJ2-1 | TRBD2 | TRBV2 | CASSVGGGARNEQFF | TGTGCCAGCAGTGTGGGCGGGGGGGCTAGAAATGAGCAGTTCTTC
few | TRBJ2-3 | NA | TRBV20-1 | CSAPSGVNTDTQYF | TGCAGTGCTCCTAGTGGCGTGAACACAGATACGCAGTATTTT